These 30 T cell receptor beta chains came from one sample sequenced in a study of tumor and adjacent non-tumor tissue in lung cancer. No cell sorting was done before RNA was extracted from the tissue. TCRbeta libraries were built with three rounds of nested PCR, modified from ARM-PCR. TCRdb re-derived calls from the multiplex PCR reads in MiXCR, one entry per CDR3 protein. The sample carries 60,000 to 85,000 distinct CDR3 sequences, around 78% recorded once. The sample comprised lung tumor tissue. The receptors stem from a man aged 60 to 75 with non-small cell lung cancer.

Details on this clonotype: A single base separates this from a much larger clone, so it may be a read error. This sequence joins TRBV5-8 and TRBJ1-5, with D maybe TRBD1 (6 bases). The length of the CDR3 is 16 residues. Germline CDR1 reads SGHTS; CDR2 reads YDEGEE. The CDR3: CASSSGQFHSSQPQHF. CDR3 coding DNA: TGTGCCAGCAGCTCTGGACAGTTCCATAGCAGTCAGCCCCAGCATTTT.

Concerning this clonotype: No conserved phenylalanine or tryptophan is present at the end of the CDR3, so a read error is the likely explanation. The rearrangement uses TRBV20-1 and TRBJ2-3; 7 nucleotides agree with TRBD2. Germline lookup yields CDR1 DFQATT and CDR2 SNEGSKA (reference sequence). The CDR3 is made up of 14 amino acids. The CDR3 DNA reads as TGCAGTGCTGGACTAACGGCCGCGGGAGATACACAGTATTAT. Its protein is CSAGLTAAGDTQYY.

With regard to this clonotype: This CDR3 fails to terminate in the conserved phenylalanine or tryptophan, so it likely reflects a read error. The chain joins TRBV29-1 to TRBJ1-5; D is undetermined. This CDR3 is 14 amino acids long. Looked up from germline, CDR1 is SQVTM and CDR2 is ANQGSEA. The CDR3 DNA sequence: TGCAGCGTTAGGACGGGTCATAGCAATCCGCCCCAGCATTAT. This encodes CSVRTGHSNPPQHY.

This clonotype rates as medium-sized. The chain links TRBV6-1 to TRBJ1-5; D not certain. The CDR3 has 18 amino acids. Germline V gene sequence: CDR1 MNHNS, CDR2 SASEGT. V was cut by 6 bases and J by 0 bases, with 21 bases left in between. CDR3 loop: CASSDKGPYNHSNQPQHF. The CDR3 bases are TGTGCCAGCAGCGACAAAGGACCTTATAATCATAGCAATCAGCCCCAGCATTTT.

To note about this clonotype: A much bigger clone sits one base away, suggesting this may be a read error. The chain joins TRBV30 to TRBJ2-2; a weak D match, TRBD2 (5 bases). V was trimmed by 0 bases and J by 7 bases, leaving 12 bases between them. This CDR3 region has 14 residues. The germline gives CDR1 GTSNPN, CDR2 SVGIG (reference sequence). This CDR3 is CAWSVPEAGGELFF. CDR3 in DNA: TGTGCCTGGAGTGTACCAGAGGCGGGCGGGGAGCTGTTTTTT.

Concerning this clonotype itself: Relative to the germline gene, one junction end is altered; a read error may explain this. The chain links TRBV11-1 to TRBJ2-1; D is unclear. This CDR3 region has 13 residues. Germline V lookup: CDR1 SGHAT, CDR2 FQDESV (reference sequence). The CDR3 loop reads CAISDGYGNEQFF. The CDR3 DNA reads as TGTGCCATCAGCGACGGTTACGGCAATGAACAGTTCTTC. Full variable domain (outside the CDR3, taken from reference TRBV11-1 and TRBJ2-1): EAEVAQSPRYKITEKSQAVAFWCDPISGHATLYWYRQILGQGPELLVQFQDESVVDDSQLPKDRFSAERLKGVDSTLKIQPAELGDSAMYLCAISDGYGNEQFFGPGTRLTVL.

The J gene is TRBJ2-1, the V gene TRBV20-1; D ambiguous. Germline assignment: CDR1 DFQATT and CDR2 SNEGSKA (reference sequence). The V and J ends lost 7 bases and 5 bases respectively, with 15 bases between them. The CDR3 is 13 amino acids. Written as DNA, the CDR3 is TGCAGTGATAGTGGGGTGGCCCACAATGAGCAGTTCTTC. Amino acids: CSDSGVAHNEQFF.

This clonotype was picked up a small number of times. V is TRBV30 and J is TRBJ2-7; the match to TRBD2 covers 9 bases. This CDR3 has 14 residues. The V segment lost 5 bases and the J segment 6 bases; nucleotides outside the gene matches: 11. Germline CDR1 reads GTSNPN; CDR2 reads SVGIG (reference sequence). The CDR3 sequence is CAWEGLAGSGEQYF. CDR3 coding DNA: TGTGCCTGGGAGGGGCTAGCGGGATCAGGCGAGCAGTACTTC.

The V call is TRBV20-1, the J call TRBJ1-5; D is perhaps TRBD2 (5 bases). The J call may be mistaken, given a closer DNA end match to TRBJ2-3. This CDR3 region has 15 residues. Germline assignment: CDR1 DFQATT and CDR2 SNEGSKA (reference sequence). The CDR3 here is CSATVQGLSNQPQYF. CDR3 nucleotide sequence: TGCAGTGCTACAGTCCAAGGACTGAGCAATCAGCCCCAGTATTTT.

Comments on this clonotype: At one boundary the junction diverges from the germline segment, which might be a read error. As DNA, the CDR3 is TGTGCCTGCAGTGGAGCGTTAATGACAGGGGGCTCGAACAATGAAGCTTTCTTT. It is translated as CACSGALMTGGSNNEAFF. The chain joins TRBV6-1 to TRBJ1-1; 10 nucleotides agree with TRBD1. This CDR3 contains 18 residues. Germline V CDR1 and CDR2: MNHNS, SASEGT.

In the case of this clonotype: This may be a read error: a much more frequent sequence differs by one nucleotide. This rearrangement joins TRBV28 to TRBJ1-1; D unclear. CDR1 and CDR2 (germline): MDHEN, SYDVKM. This CDR3 is 15 amino acids long. CDR3 sequence: CVSSPGRAGNTEAFF. The DNA for the CDR3 is TGTGTCAGCAGTCCTGGACGGGCGGGGAACACTGAAGCTTTCTTT.

The chain combines TRBV12-3 or TRBV12-4 with TRBJ2-7, with D unclear. TRBJ2-1 explains the end of the DNA better; the J call may be wrong. The CDR3 totals 14 residues. CDR3 coding DNA: TGTGCCAGCAGTTTAGTGTGGAGCTCCTACGAGCAGTTCTTC. This sequence encodes CASSLVWSSYEQFF.

To note about this clonotype: As the CDR3 is not closed by the conserved phenylalanine or tryptophan, this likely results from a read error. The DNA is left out, because the CDR3 cannot be placed on it with certainty; the CDR3 is given as TCRdb lists it. The V call is TRBV20-1, the J call TRBJ1-5. The CDR3 length is 16 residues, termini included. Germline V gene sequence: CDR1 DFQATT, CDR2 SNEGSKA (reference sequence). Here the CDR3 reads CSARDGKPRSNQPHHY.

Notes on this clonotype: Germline and junction disagree at one end, which may indicate a read error. V gene TRBV29-1 combines with J gene TRBJ2-2; D possibly uses TRBD1 or TRBD2 (6 bases each). Germline assignment: CDR1 SQVTM and CDR2 ANQGSEA. The CDR3 consists of 13 residues. As DNA, the CDR3 is TGTAGCGCGGAGGGGGATCACACCGGGGAGCTGTTTTTT. The encoded protein is CSAEGDHTGELFF.

As regards this clonotype: At one end, the junction sequence differs from germline, possibly due to a read error. The rearrangement joins TRBV6-6 to TRBJ2-6; TRBD1 is a possible D gene (5 bases). This CDR3 has 12 amino acids. Germline V gene lookup returns CDR1 MNHNY and CDR2 SVGAGI (reference sequence). Here the CDR3 DNA reads TGTGCCAGGAGGTCTGGGGCCAACGTACTGACTTTC. Amino acids: CARRSGANVLTF.

For this clonotype: This sequence may be a read error, since a much larger clone differs from it by one base. This chain joins TRBV11-2 and TRBJ2-7; perhaps TRBD2 as D (6 bases). Germline V gene lookup returns CDR1 SGHAT and CDR2 FQNNGV. The CDR3 contains 16 residues. The CDR3 nucleotides read TGTGCCAGCAGATCCCTCGGGTCTAGCGCGAACTACGGGCAGTACTTC. Translation gives CASRSLGSSANYGQYF.

Details on this clonotype: The CDR3 carries no conserved terminal phenylalanine or tryptophan, so it likely arises from a read error. The chain uses TRBV11-3 and TRBJ2-3; 8 bases are shared with TRBD2. The CDR3 runs 16 residues. Germline CDR1 SGHNT, CDR2 YENEEA. CDR3 loop: CASSLVLADSTDTQYC. CDR3 nucleotides: TGCGCCAGCAGCCTCGTACTAGCGGATAGCACAGATACGCAGTATTGT.

The chain combines TRBV20-1 with TRBJ2-1; TRBD1 is a possible D gene (6 bases). Between the trimmed V and J ends, which lost 3 bases and 15 bases, there was a span of 27 bases. The CDR3 sequence is 15 residues long. Per germline, CDR1 DFQATT and CDR2 SNEGSKA (reference sequence). Here the CDR3 reads CSASDSTGRLNELFF. The CDR3 bases are TGCAGTGCTAGTGATTCAACAGGGCGGTTAAATGAACTGTTCTTC.

This clonotype is medium-sized in the sample. The rearrangement uses TRBV14 and TRBJ2-5; D gene uncertain. The V gene's germline CDR1 is SGHDN and CDR2 FVKESK. This CDR3 spans 14 amino acids. Trimming pared 2 bases from V and 1 base from J, leaving 8 bases between. The CDR3 DNA sequence: TGTGCCAGCAGCCAACGGCACCTCCAAGAGACCCAGTACTTC. It is translated as CASSQRHLQETQYF. Complete variable domain (other parts from reference TRBV14 and TRBJ2-5): EAGVTQFPSHSVIEKGQTVTLRCDPISGHDNLYWYRRVMGKEIKFLLHFVKESKQDESGMPNNRFLAERTGGTYSTLKVQPAELEDSGVYFCASSQRHLQETQYFGPGTRLLVL.

The chain uses TRBV29-1 and TRBJ2-5, with D possibly being TRBD2 (6 bases). In germline, CDR1 is SQVTM, CDR2 ANQGSEA. Trimming cost V 7 bases and J 2 bases, with 20 bases left between them. The CDR3 runs 15 residues. The chain's CDR3 is CSADRHLASQETQYF. As DNA, the CDR3 is TGCAGCGCTGATAGGCATCTAGCGAGTCAAGAGACCCAGTACTTC.

Comment on this clonotype: The junction and the germline gene differ at one end; a read error may be behind it. The rearrangement uses TRBV6-6 and TRBJ2-7, with D unresolved. Per the germline V gene, CDR1 is MNHNY and CDR2 is SVGAGI (reference sequence). The CDR3 runs to 14 residues. CDR3 in amino acids: CASSSSPQGYEQYF. CDR3 in DNA: TGTGCCAGTAGTTCCAGTCCGCAAGGTTACGAGCAGTACTTC.

This clonotype has a single count. Mismatch with germline at one junction end may stem from a read error. This chain connects TRBV13 to TRBJ1-1; possible D gene TRBD1, 6 bases. The CDR3 sequence is 15 residues long. Germline CDR1 is PRHDT and CDR2 is FYEKMQ (reference sequence). The CDR3 protein is CASSLYRALNNEAIF. CDR3 nucleotide sequence: TGTGCCAGCAGCCTATACAGGGCTTTGAACAATGAAGCTATCTTT. Together with reference TRBV13 and TRBJ1-1, the CDR3 gives the full variable domain: AAGVIQSPRHLIKEKRETATLKCYPIPRHDTVYWYQQGPGQDPQFLISFYEKMQSDKGSIPDRFSAQQFSDYHSELNMSSLELGDSALYFCASSLYRALNNEAIFGQGTRLTVV.

A note on this clonotype: A junction boundary mismatches the germline segment, possibly from a read error. The DNA for the CDR3 is TGTGTCAGCAGTTGCTCCCGCAGGGGTGGGGCTGATGCTTTCTTT. Amino acid sequence: CVSSCSRRGGADAFF. V gene TRBV6-5 combines with J gene TRBJ1-1, with D possibly being TRBD1 (6 bases). The CDR3 extends over 15 amino acids. Germline V gene sequence: CDR1 MNHEY, CDR2 SVGAGI.

The rearrangement uses TRBV20-1 and TRBJ2-3, with no clear D. The V gene lost 6 bases and the J gene lost 3 bases, with 16 bases spanning the gap. Germline V gene lookup returns CDR1 DFQATT and CDR2 SNEGSKA (reference sequence). CDR3 length equals 14 residues. In DNA form, the CDR3 reads TGCAGTGCCCTTTTCTGGGTACAGACAGATACGCAGTATTTT. Its protein product is CSALFWVQTDTQYF.

The chain joins TRBV20-1 to TRBJ1-2, with D unclear. Trimming took off 3 bases at V and 6 bases at J, with 8 bases between the two ends. The germline V gene encodes CDR1 DFQATT and CDR2 SNEGSKA (reference sequence). There are 11 residues in the CDR3. The CDR3 sequence: CSARRFDGYTF. CDR3 nucleotides: TGCAGTGCTAGGCGATTTGATGGCTACACCTTC.

This clonotype was counted between two and nine times. The chain uses TRBV11-2 and TRBJ2-7, with 11 bases aligning to TRBD2. V gave up 2 bases and J gave up 5 bases; unmatched junction bases: 11. The CDR3 is 17 residues long. In germline, CDR1 is SGHAT, CDR2 FQNNGV. The chain's CDR3 is CASSLQPTSGTGNEQYF. The CDR3 region has the DNA TGTGCCAGCAGCTTACAGCCGACTAGCGGGACTGGCAACGAGCAGTACTTC.

Worth noting for this clonotype: Germline is not matched at one junction end, which may reflect a read error. The chain is built from TRBV20-1 and TRBJ2-7; D assignment may be TRBD1 or TRBD2 (6 bases each). Germline lookup yields CDR1 DFQATT and CDR2 SNEGSKA (reference sequence). The length of the CDR3 is 11 residues. CDR3 in amino acids: CSAPGAYEQYF. The CDR3 coding sequence is TGCAGTGCTCCGGGGGCCTACGAGCAATACTTC.

Of note for this clonotype: Since a much larger clone is just one base distant, this may be a read error. The gene calls are TRBV6-2 or TRBV6-3 and TRBJ2-2, with D unresolved. Germline V gene data show CDR1 as MNHEY and CDR2 as SVGEGT. The CDR3 extends over 10 amino acids. Here the CDR3 reads CVSRDGELFF. In nucleotides, the CDR3 is TGTGTCAGCAGAGACGGGGAGCTGTTTTTT.

Comment on this clonotype: A much larger clonotype is one base distant, so this may be a read error. The gene calls are TRBV15 and TRBJ2-5; D perhaps matches TRBD2 (6 bases). The CDR3 loop spans 14 amino acids. V shed 7 bases and J shed 2 bases, with 14 bases lying between them. Germline CDR1 LNHNV, CDR2 YYDKDF (reference sequence). CDR3 coding DNA: TGTGCCACCACCTACCGGGGAGGACAAGAGACCCAGTACTTC. Translation gives CATTYRGGQETQYF.

As concerns this clonotype: The DNA is omitted, as the CDR3 cannot be located on it reliably, and the CDR3 follows TCRdb's listing. The J gene is TRBJ1-1, the V gene TRBV6-5; TRBD1, as called in the table, went unchecked against the DNA. In germline, CDR1 is MNHEY, CDR2 SVGAGI. Counting both end residues, the CDR3 totals 15 amino acids. The CDR3 protein is CTSSYSCRGGAEAFF.